The 5 T cell receptor beta chains listed next were all sequenced from one sample in a study of blood T cell repertoires in COVID-19. The assay was immunoSEQ multiplex PCR, and TCRdb's table has in-frame clones only and misses some. This table holds about 52,000 clones, 82% found once. The material sequenced was peripheral blood. The receptor set was obtained from an elderly man with COVID-19, enrolled during active disease.

This clone has more than one count but fewer than ten. V is TRBV5-8 and J is TRBJ1-5; possible D gene TRBD1, 5 bases. This CDR3 is built from 16 residues. The V end lost 4 bases, the J end lost 2 bases, and 16 bases lay between the germline ends. CDR1 SGHTS and CDR2 YDEGEE come from the germline V gene. This CDR3 reads CASSQGVQGGNQPQHF. The CDR3 DNA reads as TGTGCCAGCAGCCAGGGTGTCCAGGGTGGCAATCAGCCCCAGCATTTT. The variable domain in full, completed from reference TRBV5-8 and TRBJ1-5, reads EAGVTQSPTHLIKTRGQQATLRCSPISGHTSVYWYQQALGLGLQFLLWYDEGEERNRGNFPPRFSGRQFPNYSSELNVNALELEDSALYLCASSQGVQGGNQPQHFGDGTRLSIL.

This clone was found a few times. This chain links TRBV7-2 with TRBJ2-1, with TRBD1 as a possible D gene (6 bases). The ends were cut back, 0 bases at V and 15 bases at J, with 21 bases in the middle. The CDR3 length is 15 residues. Germline V gene lookup returns CDR1 SGHTA and CDR2 FQGNSA. The CDR3 is CASSLAALVGGFLFF. For the CDR3, the DNA is TGTGCCAGCAGCTTAGCGGCCCTCGTAGGGGGATTTCTGTTCTTC.

The chain joins TRBV5-1 to TRBJ2-1; D is perhaps TRBD2 (7 bases). V was pared by 1 base and J by 3 bases, with 11 bases between. This CDR3 region has 15 residues. Per the germline V gene, CDR1 is SGHRS and CDR2 is YFSETQ. Written as DNA, the CDR3 is TGCGCCAGCAGCTTGCGGGGGGCGGTCTACAATGAGCAGTTCTTC. This encodes CASSLRGAVYNEQFF. Together with reference TRBV5-1 and TRBJ2-1, the CDR3 gives the full variable domain: KAGVTQTPRYLIKTRGQQVTLSCSPISGHRSVSWYQQTPGQGLQFLFEYFSETQRNKGNFPGRFSGRQFSNSRSEMNVSTLELGDSALYLCASSLRGAVYNEQFFGPGTRLTVL.

This rearrangement joins TRBV29-1 to TRBJ1-4; D gene ambiguous. V was cut by 4 bases and J by 7 bases, with 16 bases left in between. The germline V gene has CDR1 SQVTM and CDR2 ANQGSEA. This CDR3 comprises 14 residues. The CDR3 DNA reads TGCAGCGTTGCCGCAAGCGGTATCCCTGAAAAACTGTTTTTT. Translation: CSVAASGIPEKLFF.

The genes are TRBV7-3 and TRBJ2-1; no reliable D call. Germline V gene data show CDR1 as SGHTA and CDR2 as FQGTGA. Deletions cut 4 bases from V and 7 bases from J, with 11 bases between. The CDR3 runs 13 residues. The CDR3 nucleotides read TGTGCCAGCAGCTCAAGAGAAGCGAATGAGCAGTTCTTC. It translates to CASSSREANEQFF.